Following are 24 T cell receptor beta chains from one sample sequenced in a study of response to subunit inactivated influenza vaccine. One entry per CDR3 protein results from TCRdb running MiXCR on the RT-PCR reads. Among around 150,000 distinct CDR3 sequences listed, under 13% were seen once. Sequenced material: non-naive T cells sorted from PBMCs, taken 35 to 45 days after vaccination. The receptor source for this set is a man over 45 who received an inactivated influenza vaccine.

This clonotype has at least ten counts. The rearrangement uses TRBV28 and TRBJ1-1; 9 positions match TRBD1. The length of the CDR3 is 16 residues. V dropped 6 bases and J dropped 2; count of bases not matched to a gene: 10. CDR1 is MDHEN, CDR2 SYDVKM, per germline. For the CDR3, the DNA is TGTGCCAGCAGAGATGACAGGGGGAGGTCAAACACTGAAGCTTTCTTT. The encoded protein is CASRDDRGRSNTEAFF.

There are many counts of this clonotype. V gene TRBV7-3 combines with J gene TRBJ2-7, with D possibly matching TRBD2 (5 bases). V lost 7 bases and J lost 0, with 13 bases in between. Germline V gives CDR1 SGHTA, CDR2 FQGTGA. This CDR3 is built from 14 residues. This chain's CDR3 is CASKTSSGSYEQYF. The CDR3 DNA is TGTGCCAGCAAGACCTCAAGCGGCTCCTACGAGCAGTACTTC.

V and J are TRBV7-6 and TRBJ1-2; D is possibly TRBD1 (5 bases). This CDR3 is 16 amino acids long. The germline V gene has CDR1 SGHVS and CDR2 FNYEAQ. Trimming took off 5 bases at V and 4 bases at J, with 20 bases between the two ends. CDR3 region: CASSPEGQGSRYGYTF. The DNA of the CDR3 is TGTGCCAGCAGCCCCGAGGGGCAGGGCTCTCGCTATGGCTACACCTTC. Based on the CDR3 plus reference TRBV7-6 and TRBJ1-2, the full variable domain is GAGVSQSPRYKVTKRGQDVALRCDPISGHVSLYWYRQALGQGPEFLTYFNYEAQQDKSGLPNDRFSAERPEGSISTLTIQRTEQRDSAMYRCASSPEGQGSRYGYTFGSGTRLTVV.

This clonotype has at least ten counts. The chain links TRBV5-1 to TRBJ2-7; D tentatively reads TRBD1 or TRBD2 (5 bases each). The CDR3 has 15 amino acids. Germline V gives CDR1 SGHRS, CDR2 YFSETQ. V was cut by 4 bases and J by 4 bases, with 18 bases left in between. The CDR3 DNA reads TGCGCCAGCAGCGGGGCCGGGACGGTACGATACGAGCAGTACTTC. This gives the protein CASSGAGTVRYEQYF.

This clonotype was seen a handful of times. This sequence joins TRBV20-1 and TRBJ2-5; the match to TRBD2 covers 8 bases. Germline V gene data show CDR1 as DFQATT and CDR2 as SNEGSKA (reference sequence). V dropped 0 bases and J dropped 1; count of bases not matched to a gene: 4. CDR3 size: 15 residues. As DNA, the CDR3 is TGCAGTGCTAGAGACCGGGAGGGGAGCCAAGAGACCCAGTACTTC. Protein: CSARDREGSQETQYF.

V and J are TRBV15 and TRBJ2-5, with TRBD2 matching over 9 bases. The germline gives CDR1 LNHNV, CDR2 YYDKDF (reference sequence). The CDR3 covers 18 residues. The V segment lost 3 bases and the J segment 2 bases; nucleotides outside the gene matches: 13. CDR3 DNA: TGTGCCACCAGCAGGGAGGACCGGAGACTAGCGGAACAAGAGACCCAGTACTTC. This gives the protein CATSREDRRLAEQETQYF.

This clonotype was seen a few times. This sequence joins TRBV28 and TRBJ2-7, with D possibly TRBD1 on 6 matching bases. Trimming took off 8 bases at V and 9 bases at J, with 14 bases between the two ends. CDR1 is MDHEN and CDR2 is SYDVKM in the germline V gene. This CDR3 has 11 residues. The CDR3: CASVGVGAQYF. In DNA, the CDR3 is TGTGCCAGCGTGGGGGTGGGGGCGCAGTACTTC.

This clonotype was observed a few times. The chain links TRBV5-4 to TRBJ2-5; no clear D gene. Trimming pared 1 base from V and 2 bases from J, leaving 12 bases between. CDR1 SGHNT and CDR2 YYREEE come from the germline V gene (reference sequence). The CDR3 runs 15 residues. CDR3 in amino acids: CASSLTSGPQETQYF. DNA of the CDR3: TGTGCCAGCAGCTTGACGTCAGGACCACAAGAGACCCAGTACTTC.

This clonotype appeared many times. This chain's CDR3 is CASGVQGFSEAFF. The DNA for the CDR3 is TGTGCTAGTGGTGTCCAGGGTTTCTCTGAAGCTTTCTTT. The V and J genes are TRBV12-5 and TRBJ1-1; D may be TRBD1 (5 bases). The CDR3 extends over 13 amino acids. V was shortened by 5 bases and J by 6 bases, with 13 bases between the two germline ends. CDR1 is LGHNT and CDR2 is FRNRAP in the germline V gene.

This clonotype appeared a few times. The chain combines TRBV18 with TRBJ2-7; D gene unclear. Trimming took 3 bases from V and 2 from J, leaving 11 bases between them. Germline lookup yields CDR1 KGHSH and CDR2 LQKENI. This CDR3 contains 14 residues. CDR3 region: CASSPSSGTYEQYF. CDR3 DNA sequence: TGTGCCAGCTCACCGAGTTCGGGTACCTACGAGCAGTACTTC.

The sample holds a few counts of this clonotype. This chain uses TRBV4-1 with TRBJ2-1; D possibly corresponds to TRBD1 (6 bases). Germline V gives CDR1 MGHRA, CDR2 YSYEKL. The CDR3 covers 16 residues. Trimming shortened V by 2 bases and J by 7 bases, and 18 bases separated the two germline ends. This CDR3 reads CASSQTTLRGPNEQFF. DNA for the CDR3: TGCGCCAGCAGCCAAACTACCCTCAGGGGCCCGAATGAGCAGTTCTTC.

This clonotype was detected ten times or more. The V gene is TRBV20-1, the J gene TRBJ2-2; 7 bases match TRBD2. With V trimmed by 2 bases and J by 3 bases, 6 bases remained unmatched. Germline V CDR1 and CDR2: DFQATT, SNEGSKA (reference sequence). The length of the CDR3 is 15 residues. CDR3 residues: CSARQGRADTGELFF. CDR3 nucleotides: TGCAGTGCTAGACAAGGGAGGGCGGACACCGGGGAGCTGTTTTTT.

The CDR3 loop is CSARAREGPYEQYF. CDR3 coding DNA: TGCAGTGCTAGAGCGCGGGAGGGCCCCTACGAGCAGTACTTC. This chain uses TRBV20-1 with TRBJ2-7, with TRBD2 matching over 9 bases. CDR3 length: 14 amino acids. The ends lost 1 base at V and 2 bases at J; junction bases unmatched: 3. CDR1 is DFQATT, CDR2 SNEGSKA, per germline (reference sequence).

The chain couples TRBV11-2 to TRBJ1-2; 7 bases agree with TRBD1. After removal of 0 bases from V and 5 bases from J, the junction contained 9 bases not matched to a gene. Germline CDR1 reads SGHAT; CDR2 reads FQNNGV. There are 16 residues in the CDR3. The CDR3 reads CASSLDGAGGGYGYTF. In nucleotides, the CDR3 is TGTGCCAGCAGCTTAGATGGGGCAGGGGGAGGTTATGGCTACACCTTC.

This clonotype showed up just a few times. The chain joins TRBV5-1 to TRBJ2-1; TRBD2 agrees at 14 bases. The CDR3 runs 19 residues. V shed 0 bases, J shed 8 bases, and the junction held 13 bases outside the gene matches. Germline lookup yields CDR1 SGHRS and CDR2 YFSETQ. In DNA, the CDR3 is TGCGCCAGCAGCTTGGGACTAGCGGGGGGGACTACTTTACTGGATGAGCAGTTCTTC. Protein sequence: CASSLGLAGGTTLLDEQFF.

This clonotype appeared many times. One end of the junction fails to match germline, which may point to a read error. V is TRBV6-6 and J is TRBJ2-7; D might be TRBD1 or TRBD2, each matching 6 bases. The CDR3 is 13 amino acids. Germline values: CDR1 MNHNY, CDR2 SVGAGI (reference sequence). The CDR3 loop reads CASSYSEEGVRPF. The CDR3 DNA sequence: TGTGCCAGCAGTTACTCGGAGGAGGGGGTCCGGCCCTTC.

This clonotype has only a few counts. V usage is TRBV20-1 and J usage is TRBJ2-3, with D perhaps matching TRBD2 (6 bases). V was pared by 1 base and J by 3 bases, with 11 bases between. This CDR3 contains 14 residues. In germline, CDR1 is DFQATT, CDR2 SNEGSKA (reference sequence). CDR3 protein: CSARVTGRTDTQYF. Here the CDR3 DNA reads TGCAGTGCTAGAGTTACGGGGAGGACAGATACGCAGTATTTT.

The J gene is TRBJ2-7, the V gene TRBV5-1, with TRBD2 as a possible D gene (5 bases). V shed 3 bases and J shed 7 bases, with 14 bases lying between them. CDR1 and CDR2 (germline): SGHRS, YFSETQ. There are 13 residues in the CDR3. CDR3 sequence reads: CASSSNAREEQYF. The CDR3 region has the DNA TGCGCCAGCAGCTCCAACGCACGGGAAGAGCAGTACTTC.

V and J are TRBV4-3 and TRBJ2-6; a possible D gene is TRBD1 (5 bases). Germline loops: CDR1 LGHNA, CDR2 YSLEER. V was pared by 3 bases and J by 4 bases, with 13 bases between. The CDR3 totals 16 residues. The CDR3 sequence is CASSQAQGKGANVLTF. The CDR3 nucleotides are TGCGCCAGCAGCCAGGCTCAGGGTAAAGGGGCCAACGTCCTGACTTTC.

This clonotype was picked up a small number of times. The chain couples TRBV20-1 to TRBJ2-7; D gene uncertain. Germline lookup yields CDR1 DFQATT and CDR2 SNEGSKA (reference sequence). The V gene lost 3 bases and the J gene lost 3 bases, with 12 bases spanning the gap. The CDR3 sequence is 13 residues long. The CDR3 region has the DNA TGCAGTGCTAGTGGTAGACCTGTCTACGAGCAGTACTTC. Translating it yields CSASGRPVYEQYF.

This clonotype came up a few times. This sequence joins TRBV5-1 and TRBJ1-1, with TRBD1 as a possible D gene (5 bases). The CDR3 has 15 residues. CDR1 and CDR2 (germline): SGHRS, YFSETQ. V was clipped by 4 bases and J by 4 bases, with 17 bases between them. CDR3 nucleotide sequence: TGCGCCAGCAGCGTCGCAGGAGGGGTATTCACTGAAGCTTTCTTT. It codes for CASSVAGGVFTEAFF. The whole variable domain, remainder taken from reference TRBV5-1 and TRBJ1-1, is KAGVTQTPRYLIKTRGQQVTLSCSPISGHRSVSWYQQTPGQGLQFLFEYFSETQRNKGNFPGRFSGRQFSNSRSEMNVSTLELGDSALYLCASSVAGGVFTEAFFGQGTRLTVV.

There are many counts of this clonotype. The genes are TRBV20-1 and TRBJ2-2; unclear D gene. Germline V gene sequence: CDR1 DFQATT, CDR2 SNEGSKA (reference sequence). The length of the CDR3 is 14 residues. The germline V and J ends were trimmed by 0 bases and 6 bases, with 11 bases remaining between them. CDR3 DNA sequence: TGCAGTGCTAGAGATCCACTCCAGTCCGGGGAGCTGTTTTTT. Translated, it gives CSARDPLQSGELFF.

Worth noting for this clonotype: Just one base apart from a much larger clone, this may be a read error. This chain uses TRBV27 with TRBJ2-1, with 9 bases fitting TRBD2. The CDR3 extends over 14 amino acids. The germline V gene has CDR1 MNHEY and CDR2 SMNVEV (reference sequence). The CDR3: CASGRGGPYNEQIF. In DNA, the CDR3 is TGTGCCAGCGGGCGGGGGGGTCCCTACAATGAGCAGATCTTC.

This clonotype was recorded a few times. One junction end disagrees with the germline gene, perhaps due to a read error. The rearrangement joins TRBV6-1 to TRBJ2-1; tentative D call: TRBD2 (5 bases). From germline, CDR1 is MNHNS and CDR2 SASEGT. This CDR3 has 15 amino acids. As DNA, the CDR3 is TGTGCCAGCAGCGAAGGCCGGGATTTGTACAATGAGCAGTTCTTC. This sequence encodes CASSEGRDLYNEQFF.